This T cell receptor (beta chain) was sequenced in a study of cytomegalovirus exposure and HLA in healthy donors. As for the study in general: Ancestry clustering placed about 86% of around 400 genotyped donors in the Caucasian-associated cluster.

PCR employed 60 Vbeta and 13 Jbeta primers. Clones were sequenced by immunoSEQ multiplex PCR, and TCRdb holds only the in-frame ones, with some missing. The top ten hold 1.5% to 2% of the sample, which has about 210,000 clones, 80% to 90% seen once. Germline lookup yields CDR1 SGHRS and CDR2 YFSETQ. Germline trimming cut 3 bases from V and 3 bases from J; bases unmatched to any gene: 1. This CDR3 is built from 13 residues. Study conclusions and caveats: Earlier analysis yielded a pattern in which most TCR beta V segments were productive about 90% or about 30% of the time.

About this clone itself: Its target is unknown.

The sample was PBMCs. This rearrangement joins TRBV5-1 to TRBJ2-5; 8 bases match TRBD1. The clonotype comes from a man in his forties in good health and CMV-seropositive. This CDR3 reads CASSSTGEETQYF. The CDR3 bases are TGCGCCAGCAGCTCGACAGGGGAAGAGACCCAGTACTTC.